A selection of T cell receptor beta chains follows, all from one sample in a study of identical twins. TCRdb reprocessed the 5' RACE reads with MiXCR, giving one entry per CDR3 protein. This sample has about 890,000 distinct CDR3 sequences, with roughly an eighth found just once. These records were also assigned to another study, of yellow fever vaccine responses in identical twins.

Source material: PBMCs. These TCRs come from a woman younger than 35 in good health. The conserved cysteine and the conserved F or W are not part of the CDR3 here.

v_call	j_call	cdr3_aa
TRBV12-3/TRBV12-4	TRBJ1-5	ASSLWSNQPQH
TRBV7-8	TRBJ2-3	ASGSRRSTDTQY
TRBV29-1	TRBJ2-3	SAVRGSDTQY
TRBV15	TRBJ2-1	ATSRDTSGSGVGNEQF
TRBV7-8	TRBJ2-7	ASSYTGTSGNYEQY
TRBV7-6	TRBJ1-1	ASSSHVGAGEKQDTEAI
TRBV5-1	TRBJ2-5	ASSLRVAGESETQY
TRBV12-3/TRBV12-4	TRBJ1-4	ASSFRQPEKLF
TRBV6-9	TRBJ2-5	ASPPSPQY
TRBV7-9	TRBJ2-1	ASSHRQGNNEQF
TRBV6-5	TRBJ1-1	ASSYSGRAAF
TRBV7-8	TRBJ2-7	ASSWDTAYEQY
TRBV6-5	TRBJ1-5	ASSYSGGTGGGNQPQH
TRBV5-1	TRBJ1-1	ASSFSRGDREAF
TRBV2	TRBJ2-1	ATRGAGDNEQF
TRBV28	TRBJ1-1	ASNPSGPTEAF
TRBV3-1	TRBJ2-1	ASSPRGGHRSEQF
TRBV9	TRBJ2-7	ASSPRAGVGEQY
TRBV12-3/TRBV12-4	TRBJ2-7	ATRRQAVGEQY
TRBV14	TRBJ2-5	ASSQDLWETQY
TRBV6-1	TRBJ2-3	ASLGYLAGVSSSTDTQY
TRBV10-3	TRBJ2-3	AISQAGGLTDTQY
TRBV12-3/TRBV12-4	TRBJ1-2	ASKPDRGVYGYT
TRBV6-1	TRBJ2-1	ASSEYVASGTNNEQF
TRBV7-9	TRBJ2-1	ASSRRTGGQSYNEQF